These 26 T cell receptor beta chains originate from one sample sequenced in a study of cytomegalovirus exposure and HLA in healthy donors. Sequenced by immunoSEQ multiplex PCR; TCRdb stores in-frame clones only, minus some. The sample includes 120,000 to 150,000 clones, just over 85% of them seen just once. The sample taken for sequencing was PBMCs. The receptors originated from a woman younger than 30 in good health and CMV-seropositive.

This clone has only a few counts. The CDR3 coding sequence is TGTGCCAGCTCCCAGAAGACTAGCGGACACAATGAGCAGTTCTTC. Translating it yields CASSQKTSGHNEQFF. This chain joins TRBV18 and TRBJ2-1, with 9 bases identical to TRBD2. J gave up 5 bases and V 6 bases, and 8 bases lay outside the gene matches. CDR3 length: 15 residues. Looked up from germline, CDR1 is KGHSH and CDR2 is LQKENI.

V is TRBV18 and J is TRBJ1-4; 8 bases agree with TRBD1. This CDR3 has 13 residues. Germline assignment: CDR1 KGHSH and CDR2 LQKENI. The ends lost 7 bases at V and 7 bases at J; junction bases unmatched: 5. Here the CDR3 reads CASFRGQGEKLFF. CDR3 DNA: TGTGCCAGCTTCAGGGGGCAGGGTGAAAAACTGTTTTTT.

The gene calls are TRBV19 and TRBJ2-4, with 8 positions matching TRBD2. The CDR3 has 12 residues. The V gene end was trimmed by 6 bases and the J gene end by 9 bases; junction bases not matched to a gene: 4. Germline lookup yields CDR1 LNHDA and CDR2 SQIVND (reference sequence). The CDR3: CASSLGRGIQYF. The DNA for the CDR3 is TGTGCCAGTAGCCTCGGGAGGGGCATTCAGTACTTC.

DNA for the CDR3: TGTGCCAGCAGACTAGCGGGGCAAATCTACGAGCAGTACTTC. Protein: CASRLAGQIYEQYF. The chain has TRBV27 and TRBJ2-7; TRBD2 matches at 10 bases. This CDR3 has 14 residues. With V trimmed by 6 bases and J by 3 bases, 5 bases remained unmatched. The V gene's germline CDR1 is MNHEY and CDR2 SMNVEV (reference sequence).

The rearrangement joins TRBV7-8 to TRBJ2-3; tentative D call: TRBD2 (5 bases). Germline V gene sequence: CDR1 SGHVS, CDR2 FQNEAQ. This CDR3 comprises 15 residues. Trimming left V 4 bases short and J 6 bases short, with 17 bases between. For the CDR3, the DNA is TGTGCCAGCAGCTCGTTTGGACTGGCAACTGATACGCAGTATTTT. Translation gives CASSSFGLATDTQYF.

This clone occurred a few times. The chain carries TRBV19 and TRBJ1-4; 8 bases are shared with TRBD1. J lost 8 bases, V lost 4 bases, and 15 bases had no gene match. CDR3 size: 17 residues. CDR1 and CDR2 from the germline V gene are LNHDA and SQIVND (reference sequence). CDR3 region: CASSTRAGGTRGEKLFF. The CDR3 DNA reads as TGTGCCAGTAGTACGAGGGCAGGGGGCACGAGGGGAGAAAAACTGTTTTTT.

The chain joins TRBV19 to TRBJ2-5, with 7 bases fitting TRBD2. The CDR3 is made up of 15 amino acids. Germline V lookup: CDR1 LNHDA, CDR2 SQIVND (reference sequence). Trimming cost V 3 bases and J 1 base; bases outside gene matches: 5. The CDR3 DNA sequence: TGTGCCAGTAGTATCTTCCGGGGGGTCCAAGAGACCCAGTACTTC. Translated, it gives CASSIFRGVQETQYF.

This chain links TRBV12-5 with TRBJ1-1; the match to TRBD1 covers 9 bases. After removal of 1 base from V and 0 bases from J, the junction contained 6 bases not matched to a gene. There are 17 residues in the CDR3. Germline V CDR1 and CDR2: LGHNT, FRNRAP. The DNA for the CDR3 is TGTGCTAGTGGTTTGGGGACAGGGGACTACATGAACACTGAAGCTTTCTTT. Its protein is CASGLGTGDYMNTEAFF. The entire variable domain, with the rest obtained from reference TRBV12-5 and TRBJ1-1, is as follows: DARVTQTPRHKVTEMGQEVTMRCQPILGHNTVFWYRQTMMQGLELLAYFRNRAPLDDSGMPKDRFSAEMPDATLATLKIQPSEPRDSAVYFCASGLGTGDYMNTEAFFGQGTRLTVV.

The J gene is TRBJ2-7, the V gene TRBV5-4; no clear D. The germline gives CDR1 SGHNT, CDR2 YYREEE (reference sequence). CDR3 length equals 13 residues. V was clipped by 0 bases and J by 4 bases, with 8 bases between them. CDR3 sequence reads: CASSLEPQYEQYF. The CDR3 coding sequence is TGTGCCAGCAGCTTGGAGCCTCAATACGAGCAGTACTTC.

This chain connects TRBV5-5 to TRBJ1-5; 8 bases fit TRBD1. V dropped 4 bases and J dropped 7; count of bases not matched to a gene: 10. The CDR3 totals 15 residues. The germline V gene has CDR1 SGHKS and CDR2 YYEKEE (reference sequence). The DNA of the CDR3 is TGTGCCAGCAGCCGGACAGGGACCGGAACACAGCCCCAGCATTTT. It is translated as CASSRTGTGTQPQHF.

The CDR3 sequence is CSAQTGQGTEAFF. The DNA of the CDR3 is TGCAGCGCTCAGACAGGACAGGGGACTGAAGCTTTCTTT. V and J are TRBV29-1 and TRBJ1-1; TRBD1 aligns across 9 bases. This CDR3 contains 13 residues. Germline-derived CDR1 and CDR2 are SQVTM and ANQGSEA. Trimming took 7 bases from V and 5 from J; bases not matched to a gene: 8. The full variable domain, with the rest looked up from reference TRBV29-1 and TRBJ1-1, is SAVISQKPSRDICQRGTSLTIQCQVDSQVTMMFWYRQQPGQSLTLIATANQGSEATYESGFVIDKFPISRPNLTFSTLTVSNMSPEDSSIYLCSAQTGQGTEAFFGQGTRLTVV.

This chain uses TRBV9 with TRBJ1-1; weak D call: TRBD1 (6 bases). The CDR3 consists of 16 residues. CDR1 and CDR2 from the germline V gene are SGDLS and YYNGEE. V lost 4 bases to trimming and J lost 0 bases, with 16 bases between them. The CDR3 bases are TGTGCCAGCAGCCCTCCCTCCACAGGGATGAACACTGAAGCTTTCTTT. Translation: CASSPPSTGMNTEAFF.

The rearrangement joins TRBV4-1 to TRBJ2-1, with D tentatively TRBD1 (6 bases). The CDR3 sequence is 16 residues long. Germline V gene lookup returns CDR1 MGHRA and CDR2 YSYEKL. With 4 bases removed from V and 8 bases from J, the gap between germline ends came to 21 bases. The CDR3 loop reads CASSPRMTGKLDEQFF. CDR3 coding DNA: TGCGCCAGCAGCCCAAGGATGACAGGAAAGTTAGATGAGCAGTTCTTC.

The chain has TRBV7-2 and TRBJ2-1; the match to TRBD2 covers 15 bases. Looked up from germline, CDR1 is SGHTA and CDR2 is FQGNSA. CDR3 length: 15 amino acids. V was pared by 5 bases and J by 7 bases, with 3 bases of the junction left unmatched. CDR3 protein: CASSAGLAGGNEQFF. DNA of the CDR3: TGTGCCAGCAGCGCGGGACTAGCGGGGGGTAATGAGCAGTTCTTC. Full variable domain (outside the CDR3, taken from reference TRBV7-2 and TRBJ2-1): GAGVSQSPSNKVTEKGKDVELRCDPISGHTALYWYRQSLGQGLEFLIYFQGNSAPDKSGLPSDRFSAERTGGSVSTLTIQRTQQEDSAVYLCASSAGLAGGNEQFFGPGTRLTVL.

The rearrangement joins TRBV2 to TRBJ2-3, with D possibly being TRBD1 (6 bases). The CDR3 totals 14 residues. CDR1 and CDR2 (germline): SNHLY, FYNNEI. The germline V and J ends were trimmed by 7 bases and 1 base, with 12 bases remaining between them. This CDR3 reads CASNRVSGTDTQYF. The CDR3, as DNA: TGTGCCAGCAACAGGGTATCGGGCACAGATACGCAGTATTTT.

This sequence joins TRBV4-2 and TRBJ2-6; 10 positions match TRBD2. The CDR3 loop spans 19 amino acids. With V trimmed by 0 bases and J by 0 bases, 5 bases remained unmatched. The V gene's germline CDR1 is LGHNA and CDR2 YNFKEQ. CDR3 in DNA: TGTGCCAGCAGCCAAGACGTAGCGGGGGGCCCCTCTGGGGCCAACGTCCTGACTTTC. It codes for CASSQDVAGGPSGANVLTF.

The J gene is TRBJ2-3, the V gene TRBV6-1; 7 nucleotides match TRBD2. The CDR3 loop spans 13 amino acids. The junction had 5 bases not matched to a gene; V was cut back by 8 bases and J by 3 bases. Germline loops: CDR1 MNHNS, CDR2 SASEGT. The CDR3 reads CASEGRATDTQYF. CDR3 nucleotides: TGTGCCAGCGAAGGGAGGGCAACAGATACGCAGTATTTT.

The CDR3 nucleotides read TGCAGCGTCGGGGGGTTTAACAATGAGCAGTTCTTC. This encodes CSVGGFNNEQFF. The genes are TRBV29-1 and TRBJ2-1, with TRBD2 identical over 7 bases. Germline V gene data show CDR1 as SQVTM and CDR2 as ANQGSEA. The CDR3 is 12 residues long. Trimming removed 6 bases from V and 5 bases from J; junction bases left unmatched: 4.

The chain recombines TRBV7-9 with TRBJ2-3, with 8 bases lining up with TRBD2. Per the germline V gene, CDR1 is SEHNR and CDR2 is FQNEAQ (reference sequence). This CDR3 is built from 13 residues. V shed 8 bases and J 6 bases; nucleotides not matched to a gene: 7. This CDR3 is CASFGRALDTQYF. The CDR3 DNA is TGTGCCAGCTTCGGGAGGGCCTTGGATACGCAGTATTTT.

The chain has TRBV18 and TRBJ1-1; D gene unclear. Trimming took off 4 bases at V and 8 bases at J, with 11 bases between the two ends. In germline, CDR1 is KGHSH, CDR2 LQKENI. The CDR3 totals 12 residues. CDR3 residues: CASSRGAGEAFF. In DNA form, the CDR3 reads TGTGCCAGCTCACGGGGAGCGGGGGAAGCTTTCTTT.

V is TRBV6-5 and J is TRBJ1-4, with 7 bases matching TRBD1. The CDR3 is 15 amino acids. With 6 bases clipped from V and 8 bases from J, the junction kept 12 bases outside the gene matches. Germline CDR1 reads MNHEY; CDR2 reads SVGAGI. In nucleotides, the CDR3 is TGTGCCAGCAGGCGCGTTCAGGGGGGTAACGAAAAACTGTTTTTT. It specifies CASRRVQGGNEKLFF.

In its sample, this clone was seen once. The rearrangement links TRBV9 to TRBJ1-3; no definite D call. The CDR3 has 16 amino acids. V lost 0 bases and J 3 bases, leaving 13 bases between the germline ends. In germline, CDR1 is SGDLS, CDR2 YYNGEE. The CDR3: CASSVDLLLRGNTIYF. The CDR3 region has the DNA TGTGCCAGCAGCGTAGATCTTCTCCTACGTGGAAACACCATATATTTT.

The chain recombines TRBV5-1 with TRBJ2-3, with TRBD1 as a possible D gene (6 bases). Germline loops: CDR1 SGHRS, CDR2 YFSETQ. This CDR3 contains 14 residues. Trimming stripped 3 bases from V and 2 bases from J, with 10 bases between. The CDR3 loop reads CASSYGDTTDTQYF. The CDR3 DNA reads TGCGCCAGCAGCTATGGGGACACCACAGATACGCAGTATTTT.

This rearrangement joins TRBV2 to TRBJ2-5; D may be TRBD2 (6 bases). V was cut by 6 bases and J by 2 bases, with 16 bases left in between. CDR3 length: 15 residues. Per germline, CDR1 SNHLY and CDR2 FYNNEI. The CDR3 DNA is TGTGCCAGCAGAGGGACTCGGGCCCCACAAGAGACCCAGTACTTC. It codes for CASRGTRAPQETQYF.

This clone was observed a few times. As DNA, the CDR3 is TGTGCCACCAGCAGACTGTCAGTTAACTACGAGCAGTACTTC. Residues: CATSRLSVNYEQYF. The chain employs TRBV15 and TRBJ2-7; D is uncertain. Germline values: CDR1 LNHNV, CDR2 YYDKDF (reference sequence). Trimming shortened V by 2 bases and J by 3 bases, and 11 bases separated the two germline ends. The CDR3 is made up of 14 amino acids.

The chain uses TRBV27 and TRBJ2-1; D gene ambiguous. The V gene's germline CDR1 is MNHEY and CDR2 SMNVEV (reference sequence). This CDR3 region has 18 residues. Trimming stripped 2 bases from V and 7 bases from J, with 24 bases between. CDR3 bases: TGTGCCAGCAGTTTACAAGGAGACGGGTTCTGGATCGTTAATGAGCAGTTCTTC. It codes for CASSLQGDGFWIVNEQFF.